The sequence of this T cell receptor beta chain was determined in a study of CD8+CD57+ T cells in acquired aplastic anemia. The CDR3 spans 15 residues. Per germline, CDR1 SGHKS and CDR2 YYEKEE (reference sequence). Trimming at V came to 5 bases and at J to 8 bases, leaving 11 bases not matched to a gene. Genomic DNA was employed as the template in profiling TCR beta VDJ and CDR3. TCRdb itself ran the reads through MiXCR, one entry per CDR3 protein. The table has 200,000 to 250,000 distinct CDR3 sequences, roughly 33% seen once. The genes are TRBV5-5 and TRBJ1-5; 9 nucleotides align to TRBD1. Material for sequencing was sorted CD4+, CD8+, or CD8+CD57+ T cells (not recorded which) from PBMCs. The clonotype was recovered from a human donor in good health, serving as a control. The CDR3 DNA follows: TGTGCCAGCAGTACCGGGACAGGGAGGTGGAAGCCCCAGCATTTT. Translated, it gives CASSTGTGRWKPQHF. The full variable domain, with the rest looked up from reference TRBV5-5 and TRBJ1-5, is DAGVTQSPTHLIKTRGQQVTLRCSPISGHKSVSWYQQVLGQGPQFIFQYYEKEERGRGNFPDRFSARQFPNYSSELNVNALLLGDSALYLCASSTGTGRWKPQHFGDGTRLSIL.